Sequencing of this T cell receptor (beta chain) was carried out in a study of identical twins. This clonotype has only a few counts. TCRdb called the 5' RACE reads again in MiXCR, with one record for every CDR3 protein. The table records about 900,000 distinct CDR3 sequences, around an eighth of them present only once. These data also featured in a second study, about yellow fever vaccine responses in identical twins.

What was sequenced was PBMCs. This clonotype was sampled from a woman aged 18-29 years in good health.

CDR3 residues: CASSEIQGGLTF. DNA for the CDR3: TGTGCCAGCAGCGAAATACAGGGAGGGCTCACCTTC. The chain is built from TRBV2 and TRBJ1-2; possible D gene TRBD1, 6 bases. Germline CDR1 reads SNHLY; CDR2 reads FYNNEI. Trimming took 6 bases from V and 13 from J, leaving 18 bases between them. The CDR3 spans 12 residues.